Detailed here is one TCR beta chain. Its antigen is undetermined. The data were taken from a study of cytomegalovirus exposure and HLA in healthy donors. Whole-study context: Earlier, some 170 million T cells were analyzed, and 90 million to 140 million unique TCR beta sequences were found among them.

General study results and limits: Across HLA loci, a later analysis found differing TCR association rates, with DRB1 most and HLA-C fewest. The authors excluded some V segments, including TRBV6-2 and TRBV6-3, as indistinguishable.

Vbeta (60) and Jbeta (13) primers were used in the PCR. Assay: immunoSEQ multiplex PCR; the TCRdb copy retains only in-frame clones and omits some. This table holds around 90,000 clones, about four fifths found once. Per the germline V gene, CDR1 is LNHDA and CDR2 is SQIVND (reference sequence). V shed 1 base and J shed 1 base, with 11 bases lying between them. This CDR3 spans 16 amino acids. The chain is built from TRBV19 and TRBJ1-5; D possibly corresponds to TRBD1 (6 bases). Material for sequencing was PBMCs. This receptor was taken from a man in his fifties in good health and CMV-seronegative. CDR3 region: CASSIGPDRSNQPQHF. The CDR3 DNA sequence: TGTGCCAGTAGTATAGGCCCGGACAGAAGCAATCAGCCCCAGCATTTT.